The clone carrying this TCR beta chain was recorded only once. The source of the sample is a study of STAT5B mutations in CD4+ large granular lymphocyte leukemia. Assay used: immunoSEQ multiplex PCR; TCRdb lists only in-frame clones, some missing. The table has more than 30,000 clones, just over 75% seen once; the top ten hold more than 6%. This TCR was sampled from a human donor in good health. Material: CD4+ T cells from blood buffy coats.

The chain's CDR3 is CASSLAGQGSYEQYF. The CDR3, as DNA: TGTGCCAGCAGTTTGGCGGGACAGGGTTCCTACGAGCAGTACTTC. The chain has TRBV28 and TRBJ2-7; 9 bases are a match to TRBD1. V shed 3 bases and J 1 base; nucleotides not matched to a gene: 4. Germline V gene lookup returns CDR1 MDHEN and CDR2 SYDVKM. This CDR3 contains 15 residues.